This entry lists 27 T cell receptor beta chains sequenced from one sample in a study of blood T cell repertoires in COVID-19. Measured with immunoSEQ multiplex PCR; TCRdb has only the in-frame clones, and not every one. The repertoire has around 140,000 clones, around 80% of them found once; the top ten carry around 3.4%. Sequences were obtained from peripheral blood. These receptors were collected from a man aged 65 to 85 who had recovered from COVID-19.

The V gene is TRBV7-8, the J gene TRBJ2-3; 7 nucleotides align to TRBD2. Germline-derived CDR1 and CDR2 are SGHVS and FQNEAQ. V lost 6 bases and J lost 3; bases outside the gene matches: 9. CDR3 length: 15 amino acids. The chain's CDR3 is CASSYREGTTDTQYF. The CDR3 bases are TGTGCCAGCAGTTATAGGGAGGGAACTACAGATACGCAGTATTTT.

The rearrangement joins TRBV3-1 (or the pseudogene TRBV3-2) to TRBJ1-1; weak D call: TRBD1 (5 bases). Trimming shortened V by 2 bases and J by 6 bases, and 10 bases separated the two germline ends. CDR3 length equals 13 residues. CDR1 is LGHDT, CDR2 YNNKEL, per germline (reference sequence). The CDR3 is CASSQTGGAEAFF. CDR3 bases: TGTGCCAGCAGCCAAACCGGAGGGGCTGAAGCTTTCTTT.

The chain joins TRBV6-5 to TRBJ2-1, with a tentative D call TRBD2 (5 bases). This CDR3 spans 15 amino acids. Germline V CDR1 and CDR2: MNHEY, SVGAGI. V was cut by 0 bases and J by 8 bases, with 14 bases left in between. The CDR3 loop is CASSYSGSGPYEQFF. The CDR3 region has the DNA TGTGCCAGCAGTTACTCTGGGAGTGGCCCCTATGAGCAGTTCTTC.

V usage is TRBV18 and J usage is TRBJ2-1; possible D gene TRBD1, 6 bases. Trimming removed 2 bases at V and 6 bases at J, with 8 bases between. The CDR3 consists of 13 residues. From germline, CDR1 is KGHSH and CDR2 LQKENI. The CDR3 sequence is CASSPGQSNEQFF. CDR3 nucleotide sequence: TGTGCCAGCTCACCAGGACAGAGCAATGAGCAGTTCTTC.

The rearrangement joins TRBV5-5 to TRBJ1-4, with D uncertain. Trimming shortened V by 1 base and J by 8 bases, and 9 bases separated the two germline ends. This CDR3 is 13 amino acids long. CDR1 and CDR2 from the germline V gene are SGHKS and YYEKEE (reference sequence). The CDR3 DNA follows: TGTGCCAGCAGCTTGTTGCCAGCGGAAAAACTGTTTTTT. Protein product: CASSLLPAEKLFF.

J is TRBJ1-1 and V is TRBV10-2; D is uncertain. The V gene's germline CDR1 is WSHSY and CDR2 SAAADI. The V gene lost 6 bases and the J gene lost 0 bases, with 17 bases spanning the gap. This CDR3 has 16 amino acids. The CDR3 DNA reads TGCGCCAGCAGAACCGGGGATCGGATCATGAACACTGAAGCTTTCTTT. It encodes CASRTGDRIMNTEAFF.

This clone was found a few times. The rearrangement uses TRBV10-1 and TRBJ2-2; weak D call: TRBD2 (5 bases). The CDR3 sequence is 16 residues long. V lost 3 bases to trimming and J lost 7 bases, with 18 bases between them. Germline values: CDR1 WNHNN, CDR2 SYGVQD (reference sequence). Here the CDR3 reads CASSDLDGLGGGELFF. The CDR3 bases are TGCGCCAGCAGTGACTTGGACGGACTCGGAGGCGGGGAGCTGTTTTTT.

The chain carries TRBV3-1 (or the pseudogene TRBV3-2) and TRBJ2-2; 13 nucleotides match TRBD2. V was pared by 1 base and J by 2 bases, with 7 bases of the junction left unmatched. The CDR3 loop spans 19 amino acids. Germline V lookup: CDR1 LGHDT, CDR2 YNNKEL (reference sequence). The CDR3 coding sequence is TGTGCCAGCAGCCAAGTAACTACTAGCGGGAGGGATAACACCGGGGAGCTGTTTTTT. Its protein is CASSQVTTSGRDNTGELFF.

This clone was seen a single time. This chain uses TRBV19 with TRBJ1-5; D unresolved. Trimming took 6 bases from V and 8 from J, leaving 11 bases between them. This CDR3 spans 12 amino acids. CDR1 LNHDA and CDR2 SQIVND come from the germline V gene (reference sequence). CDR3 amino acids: CASRGALKPQHF. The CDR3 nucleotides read TGTGCCAGTAGGGGAGCCTTGAAGCCCCAGCATTTT. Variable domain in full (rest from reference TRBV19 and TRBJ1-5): DGGITQSPKYLFRKEGQNVTLSCEQNLNHDAMYWYRQDPGQGLRLIYYSQIVNDFQKGDIAEGYSVSREKKESFPLTVTSAQKNPTAFYLCASRGALKPQHFGDGTRLSIL.

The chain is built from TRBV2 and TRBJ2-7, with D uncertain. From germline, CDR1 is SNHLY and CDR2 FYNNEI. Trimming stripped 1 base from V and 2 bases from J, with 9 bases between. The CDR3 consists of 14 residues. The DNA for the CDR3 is TGTGCCAGCAGTGAAGGGCCGTTCGCCTACGAGCAGTACTTC. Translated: CASSEGPFAYEQYF.

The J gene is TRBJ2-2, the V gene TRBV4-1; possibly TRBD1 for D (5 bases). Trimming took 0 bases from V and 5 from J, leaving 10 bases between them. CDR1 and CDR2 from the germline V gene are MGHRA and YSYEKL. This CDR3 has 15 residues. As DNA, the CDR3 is TGCGCCAGCAGCCAAGAAGGGGAAGGGACCGGGGAGCTGTTTTTT. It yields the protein CASSQEGEGTGELFF.

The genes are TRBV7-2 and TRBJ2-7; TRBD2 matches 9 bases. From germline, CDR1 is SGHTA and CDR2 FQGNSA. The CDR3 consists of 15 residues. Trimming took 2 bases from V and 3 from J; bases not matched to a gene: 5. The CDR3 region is CASSLLAGGGYEQYF. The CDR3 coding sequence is TGTGCCAGCAGCTTACTTGCGGGGGGGGGCTACGAGCAGTACTTC.

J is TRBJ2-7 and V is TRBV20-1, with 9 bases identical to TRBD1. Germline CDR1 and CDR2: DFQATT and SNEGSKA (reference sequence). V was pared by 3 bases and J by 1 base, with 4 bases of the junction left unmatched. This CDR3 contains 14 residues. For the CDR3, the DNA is TGCAGTGCTAGTATACAGGGGGCGTCCTACGAGCAGTACTTC. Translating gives CSASIQGASYEQYF.

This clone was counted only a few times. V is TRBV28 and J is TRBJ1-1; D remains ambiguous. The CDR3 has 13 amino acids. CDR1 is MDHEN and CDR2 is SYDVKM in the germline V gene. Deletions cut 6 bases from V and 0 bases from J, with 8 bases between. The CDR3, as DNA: TGTGCCAGCAGACCGCTAATGAACACTGAAGCTTTCTTT. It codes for CASRPLMNTEAFF. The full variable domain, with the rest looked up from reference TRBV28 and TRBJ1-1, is DVKVTQSSRYLVKRTGEKVFLECVQDMDHENMFWYRQDPGLGLRLIYFSYDVKMKEKGDIPEGYSVSREKKERFSLILESASTNQTSMYLCASRPLMNTEAFFGQGTRLTVV.

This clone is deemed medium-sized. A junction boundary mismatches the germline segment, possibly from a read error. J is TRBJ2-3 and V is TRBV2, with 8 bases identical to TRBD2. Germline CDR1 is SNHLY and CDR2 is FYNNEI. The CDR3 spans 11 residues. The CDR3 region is CASSEASGADF. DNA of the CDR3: TGTGCCAGCAGTGAAGCTAGCGGGGCTGATTTT.

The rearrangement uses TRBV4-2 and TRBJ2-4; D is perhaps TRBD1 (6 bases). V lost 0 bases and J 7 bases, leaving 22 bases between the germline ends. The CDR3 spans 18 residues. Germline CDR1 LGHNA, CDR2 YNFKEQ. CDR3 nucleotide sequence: TGTGCCAGCAGCCAAGATAGAGAACAGGGTTTAATCGGGAACATTCAGTACTTC. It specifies CASSQDREQGLIGNIQYF.

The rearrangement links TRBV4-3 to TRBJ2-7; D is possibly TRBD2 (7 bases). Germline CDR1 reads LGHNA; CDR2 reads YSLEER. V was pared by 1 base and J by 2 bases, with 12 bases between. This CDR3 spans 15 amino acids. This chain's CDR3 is CASSQGKGGTYEQYF. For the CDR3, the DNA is TGCGCCAGCAGCCAAGGAAAGGGGGGGACCTACGAGCAGTACTTC.

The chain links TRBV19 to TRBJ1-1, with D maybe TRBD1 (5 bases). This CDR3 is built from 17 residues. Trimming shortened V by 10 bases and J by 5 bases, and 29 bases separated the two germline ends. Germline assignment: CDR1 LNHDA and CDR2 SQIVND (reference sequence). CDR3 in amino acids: CATQSPQGRISETEAFF. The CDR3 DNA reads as TGTGCCACTCAGTCGCCGCAGGGCCGGATATCGGAGACTGAAGCTTTCTTT.

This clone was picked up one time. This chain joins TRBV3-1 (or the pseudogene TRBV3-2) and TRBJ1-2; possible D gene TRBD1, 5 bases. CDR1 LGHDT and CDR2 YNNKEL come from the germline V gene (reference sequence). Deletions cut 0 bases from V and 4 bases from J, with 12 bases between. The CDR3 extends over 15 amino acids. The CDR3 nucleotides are TGTGCCAGCAGCCAAGATACGGGGGTTAGCTATGGCTACACCTTC. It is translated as CASSQDTGVSYGYTF.

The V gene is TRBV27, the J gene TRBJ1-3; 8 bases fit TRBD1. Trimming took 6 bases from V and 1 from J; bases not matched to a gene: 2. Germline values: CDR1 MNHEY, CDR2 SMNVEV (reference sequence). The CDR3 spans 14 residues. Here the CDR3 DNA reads TGTGCCAGCAGCAGGACAGGGTCTGGAAACACCATATATTTT. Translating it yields CASSRTGSGNTIYF.

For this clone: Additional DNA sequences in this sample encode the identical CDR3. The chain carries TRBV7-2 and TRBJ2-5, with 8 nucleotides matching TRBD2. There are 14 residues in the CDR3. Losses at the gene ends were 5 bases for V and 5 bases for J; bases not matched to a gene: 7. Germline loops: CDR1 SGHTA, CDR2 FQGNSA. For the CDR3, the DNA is TGTGCCAGCAGCCCTGGACTAGCCCGCGAGACCCAGTACTTC. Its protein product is CASSPGLARETQYF.

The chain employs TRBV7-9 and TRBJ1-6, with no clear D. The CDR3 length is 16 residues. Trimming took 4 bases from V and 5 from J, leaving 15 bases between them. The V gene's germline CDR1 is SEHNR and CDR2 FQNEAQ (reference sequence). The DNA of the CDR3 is TGTGCCAGCAGCTCCCCGTGGACGGGAGATAATTCACCCCTCCACTTT. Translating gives CASSSPWTGDNSPLHF.

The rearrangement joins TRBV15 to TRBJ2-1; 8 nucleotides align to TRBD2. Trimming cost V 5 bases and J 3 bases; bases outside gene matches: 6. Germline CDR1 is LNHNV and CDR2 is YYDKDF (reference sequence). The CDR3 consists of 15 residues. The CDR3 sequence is CATSPGGPRYNEQFF. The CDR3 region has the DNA TGTGCCACCAGCCCGGGGGGGCCGCGCTACAATGAGCAGTTCTTC.

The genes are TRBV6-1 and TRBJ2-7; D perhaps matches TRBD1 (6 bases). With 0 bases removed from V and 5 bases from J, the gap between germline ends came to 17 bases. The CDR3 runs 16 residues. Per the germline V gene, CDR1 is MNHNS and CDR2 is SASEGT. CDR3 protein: CASSEAERTAYNEQYF. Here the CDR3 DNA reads TGTGCCAGCAGTGAAGCGGAAAGGACAGCGTACAACGAGCAGTACTTC.

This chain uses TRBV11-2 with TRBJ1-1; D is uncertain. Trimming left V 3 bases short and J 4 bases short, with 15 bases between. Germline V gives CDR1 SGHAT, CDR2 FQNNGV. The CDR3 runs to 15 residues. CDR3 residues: CASSFLSSLLTEAFF. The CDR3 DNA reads TGTGCCAGCAGCTTCCTCAGCTCACTACTCACTGAAGCTTTCTTT.

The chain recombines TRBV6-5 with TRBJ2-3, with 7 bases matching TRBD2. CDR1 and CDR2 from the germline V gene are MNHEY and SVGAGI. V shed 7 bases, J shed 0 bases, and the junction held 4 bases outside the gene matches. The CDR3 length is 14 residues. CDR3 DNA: TGTGCCAGCAAAATTAGCGGGAGCACAGATACGCAGTATTTT. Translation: CASKISGSTDTQYF.

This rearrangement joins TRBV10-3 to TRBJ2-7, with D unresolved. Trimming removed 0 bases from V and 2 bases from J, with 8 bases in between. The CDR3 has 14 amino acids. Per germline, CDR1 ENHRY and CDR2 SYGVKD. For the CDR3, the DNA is TGTGCCATCAGTGAGTCGGAGTCTACCTACGAGCAGTACTTC. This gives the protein CAISESESTYEQYF.